Listed below are T cell receptor beta chains from one sample, sequenced in a study of T-cell reconstitution after alpha-beta-depleted transplantation in children. TCRdb reanalysed the PCR reads using MiXCR and keeps one entry per CDR3 protein. Here the sample spans a few hundred thousand distinct CDR3 sequences, about 14% being singletons. The source was PBMCs, collected from the stem cell graft. The origin of the receptors is a human donor who donated a stem cell graft to a child with Fanconi anemia. Each CDR3 is given with its conserved first and last residue. The D gene is left open where the match is weak. The size of a clone is reported for some rows only, either as once, few or many, or as a class for expanded clones.

abundance: few; d_gene: -; v_gene: TRBV12-3/TRBV12-4; j_gene: TRBJ2-2; CDR3aa: CASSLGSGPGTGELFF; CDR3nt: TGTGCCAGCAGTTTGGGGTCGGGCCCTGGCACCGGGGAGCTGTTTTTT
abundance: few; d_gene: TRBD1; v_gene: TRBV6-1; j_gene: TRBJ2-1; CDR3aa: CASSQGQGNNEQFF; CDR3nt: TGTGCCAGCAGTCAAGGACAGGGAAACAATGAGCAGTTCTTC
abundance: many; d_gene: -; v_gene: TRBV19; j_gene: TRBJ2-7; CDR3aa: CASSPGDNDEQYF; CDR3nt: TGTGCCAGTAGTCCGGGGGACAACGACGAGCAGTACTTC
abundance: -; d_gene: -; v_gene: TRBV20-1; j_gene: TRBJ2-5; CDR3aa: CSAPTGYQETQYF; CDR3nt: TGCAGTGCGCCAACAGGGTACCAAGAGACCCAGTACTTC
abundance: many; d_gene: -; v_gene: TRBV4-3; j_gene: TRBJ2-3; CDR3aa: CASSQVFSAATTDTQYF; CDR3nt: TGCGCCAGCAGCCAAGTTTTTTCGGCAGCTACCACAGATACGCAGTATTTT
abundance: few; d_gene: TRBD1; v_gene: TRBV23-1; j_gene: TRBJ1-1; CDR3aa: CASSRWGSTGGTEAFF; CDR3nt: TGCGCCAGCAGTCGATGGGGGTCGACAGGGGGCACTGAAGCTTTCTTT
abundance: -; d_gene: TRBD1; v_gene: TRBV5-1; j_gene: TRBJ1-4; CDR3aa: CASSRWRLRDREEKLFF; CDR3nt: TGCGCCAGCAGCAGATGGCGCCTCCGGGACAGGGAGGAAAAACTGTTTTTT
abundance: many; d_gene: -; v_gene: TRBV5-1; j_gene: TRBJ2-3; CDR3aa: CASSVGRDTQYF; CDR3nt: TGCGCCAGCAGCGTAGGTAGAGATACGCAGTATTTT
abundance: many; d_gene: -; v_gene: TRBV3-1; j_gene: TRBJ1-1; CDR3aa: CASSQGYGTEAFF; CDR3nt: TGTGCCAGCAGCCAAGGGTATGGCACTGAAGCTTTCTTT
abundance: few; d_gene: -; v_gene: TRBV3-1; j_gene: TRBJ2-3; CDR3aa: CASTKQGMTDTQYF; CDR3nt: TGTGCCAGCACCAAACAGGGAATGACGGATACGCAGTATTTT
abundance: -; d_gene: TRBD1; v_gene: TRBV12-3/TRBV12-4; j_gene: TRBJ2-7; CDR3aa: CASSQNRGSGEQYF; CDR3nt: TGTGCCAGCAGTCAAAACAGGGGATCCGGCGAGCAGTACTTC
abundance: -; d_gene: -; v_gene: TRBV19; j_gene: TRBJ2-1; CDR3aa: CASSMGASPTYEQFF; CDR3nt: TGTGCCAGTAGTATGGGTGCCTCGCCTACATATGAGCAGTTCTTC
abundance: -; d_gene: -; v_gene: TRBV5-1; j_gene: TRBJ1-1; CDR3aa: CASSLGGGLTEAFF; CDR3nt: TGCGCCAGCAGCCTGGGCGGAGGGTTAACTGAAGCTTTCTTT
abundance: -; d_gene: TRBD1; v_gene: TRBV29-1; j_gene: TRBJ2-5; CDR3aa: CSVYHGTGLLVETQYF; CDR3nt: TGCAGCGTGTACCATGGGACAGGGCTCCTAGTAGAGACCCAGTACTTC
abundance: many; d_gene: -; v_gene: TRBV9; j_gene: TRBJ2-1; CDR3aa: CASSVGREAEQFF; CDR3nt: TGTGCCAGCAGCGTAGGTCGAGAAGCTGAGCAGTTCTTC
abundance: few; d_gene: TRBD2; v_gene: TRBV24-1; j_gene: TRBJ2-1; CDR3aa: CATSDLLALNEQFF; CDR3nt: TGTGCCACCAGTGATTTACTAGCGTTGAATGAGCAGTTCTTC
abundance: -; d_gene: -; v_gene: TRBV5-1; j_gene: TRBJ1-2; CDR3aa: CASSLFQGNGYTF; CDR3nt: TGCGCCAGCAGCTTGTTTCAGGGTAATGGCTACACCTTC
abundance: -; d_gene: -; v_gene: TRBV6-2/TRBV6-3; j_gene: TRBJ1-1; CDR3aa: CASSYIRNTEAFF; CDR3nt: TGTGCCAGCAGTTACATACGGAACACTGAAGCTTTCTTT
abundance: -; d_gene: -; v_gene: TRBV4-1; j_gene: TRBJ2-5; CDR3aa: CASSQDPGAARTQYF; CDR3nt: TGCGCCAGCAGCCAAGATCCGGGAGCGGCCAGGACCCAGTACTTC
abundance: -; d_gene: -; v_gene: TRBV18; j_gene: TRBJ1-1; CDR3aa: CASSGAAKAEAFF; CDR3nt: TGTGCCAGCTCAGGCGCGGCCAAAGCTGAAGCTTTCTTT
abundance: few; d_gene: -; v_gene: TRBV19; j_gene: TRBJ1-1; CDR3aa: CASSIGAGLEAFF; CDR3nt: TGTGCCAGTAGTATTGGGGCAGGGCTTGAAGCTTTCTTT
abundance: few; d_gene: -; v_gene: TRBV20-1; j_gene: TRBJ2-3; CDR3aa: CSARGRFGTDTQYF; CDR3nt: TGCAGTGCTAGGGGACGGTTTGGCACAGATACGCAGTATTTT
abundance: few; d_gene: TRBD1; v_gene: TRBV3-1; j_gene: TRBJ1-3; CDR3aa: CASSLKTGAGNTIYF; CDR3nt: TGTGCCAGCAGCCTGAAGACAGGGGCTGGAAACACCATATATTTT
abundance: -; d_gene: -; v_gene: TRBV29-1; j_gene: TRBJ1-2; CDR3aa: CSVDSGPYGYTF; CDR3nt: TGCAGCGTTGATAGTGGGCCCTATGGCTACACCTTC
abundance: few; d_gene: -; v_gene: TRBV18; j_gene: TRBJ2-1; CDR3aa: CASSRGGARNEQFF; CDR3nt: TGTGCCAGCTCACGAGGGGGGGCCCGCAATGAGCAGTTCTTC
abundance: -; d_gene: TRBD1; v_gene: TRBV20-1; j_gene: TRBJ1-4; CDR3aa: CSASTTGWGEKLFF; CDR3nt: TGCAGTGCTTCAACGACAGGGTGGGGCGAAAAACTGTTTTTT
abundance: -; d_gene: -; v_gene: TRBV5-1; j_gene: TRBJ1-1; CDR3aa: CASSLGRADTEAFF; CDR3nt: TGCGCCAGCAGCTTGGGGAGAGCGGACACTGAAGCTTTCTTT
abundance: -; d_gene: TRBD2; v_gene: TRBV20-1; j_gene: TRBJ2-1; CDR3aa: CSAGGTSWGSEQFF; CDR3nt: TGCAGTGCTGGGGGGACTAGCTGGGGCAGTGAGCAGTTCTTC
abundance: -; d_gene: -; v_gene: TRBV4-2; j_gene: TRBJ1-2; CDR3aa: CASSQGPGVYGYTF; CDR3nt: TGTGCCAGCAGCCAAGGACCAGGGGTCTATGGCTACACCTTC
abundance: -; d_gene: -; v_gene: TRBV20-1; j_gene: TRBJ1-2; CDR3aa: CSATRPGTPDGYTF; CDR3nt: TGCAGTGCTACCCGACCCGGGACCCCTGATGGCTACACCTTC
abundance: -; d_gene: -; v_gene: TRBV11-2; j_gene: TRBJ1-1; CDR3aa: CASSYGTSSPQNEAFF; CDR3nt: TGTGCCAGCAGCTATGGGACTTCCTCCCCCCAGAATGAAGCTTTCTTT
abundance: -; d_gene: -; v_gene: TRBV6-5; j_gene: TRBJ2-1; CDR3aa: CASSYRDWGEQFF; CDR3nt: TGTGCCAGCAGTTACCGGGACTGGGGTGAGCAGTTCTTC
abundance: few; d_gene: -; v_gene: TRBV12-3/TRBV12-4; j_gene: TRBJ1-2; CDR3aa: CASSLHEGGRDGYTF; CDR3nt: TGTGCCAGCAGTTTACATGAAGGGGGTAGGGATGGCTACACCTTC
abundance: few; d_gene: -; v_gene: TRBV29-1; j_gene: TRBJ2-7; CDR3aa: CSVGGVEEQYF; CDR3nt: TGCAGCGTTGGGGGGGTCGAAGAGCAGTACTTC
abundance: few; d_gene: -; v_gene: TRBV7-9; j_gene: TRBJ2-1; CDR3aa: CASSLGIGELSYNEQFF; CDR3nt: TGTGCCAGCAGCTTAGGGATTGGCGAACTCTCCTACAATGAGCAGTTCTTC
abundance: -; d_gene: -; v_gene: TRBV11-1; j_gene: TRBJ2-6; CDR3aa: CASSATSGANVLTF; CDR3nt: TGTGCCAGCAGCGCGACATCCGGGGCCAACGTCCTGACTTTC
abundance: -; d_gene: -; v_gene: TRBV5-4; j_gene: TRBJ1-3; CDR3aa: CASSFTTGSGNTIYF; CDR3nt: TGTGCCAGCAGCTTCACGACTGGCTCTGGAAACACCATATATTTT
abundance: -; d_gene: -; v_gene: TRBV28; j_gene: TRBJ1-5; CDR3aa: CASSLLNSNQPQHF; CDR3nt: TGTGCCAGCAGTCTACTCAATAGCAATCAGCCCCAGCATTTT
abundance: many; d_gene: -; v_gene: TRBV7-8; j_gene: TRBJ1-6; CDR3aa: CASSLSRQGSSPLHF; CDR3nt: TGTGCCAGCAGCTTATCCAGGCAGGGCAGTTCACCCCTCCACTTT
abundance: few; d_gene: -; v_gene: TRBV21-1; j_gene: TRBJ2-3; CDR3aa: CASPGLAHTWGYF; CDR3nt: TGTGCCAGCCCCGGACTAGCACATACCTGGGGGTATTTT
abundance: -; d_gene: -; v_gene: TRBV7-9; j_gene: TRBJ2-1; CDR3aa: CASSSQEASEQFF; CDR3nt: TGTGCCAGCAGCTCACAGGAGGCGTCTGAGCAGTTCTTC